These T cell receptor beta chains were read from a single sample in a study of PD-1 blockade in classical Hodgkin lymphoma. This table comes from immunoSEQ multiplex PCR, and its TCRdb copy is limited to in-frame clones, with some not included. The table lists over 50,000 clones, approximately 89% of them singletons. Sample: peripheral blood mononuclear cells (PBMCs), taken before the fourth cycle of nivolumab. Receptors originate from a human donor with classical Hodgkin lymphoma. Each CDR3 is given with its conserved first and last residue. A D gene is named only where the DNA matches it firmly. Not all rows give a size; the values are once, few, many and, for expanded clones, a class.

size: NA; J: TRBJ2-2; V: TRBV5-1; D: NA; DNA: TGCGCCAGCAGCTTGCGCGAAACCGGGGAGCTGTTTTTT; CDR3: CASSLRETGELFF
size: once; J: TRBJ2-3; V: TRBV5-5; D: TRBD2; DNA: TGTGCCAGCAGCTTGGGGACTAGGATCGGTATCGCGCAGTATTTT; CDR3: CASSLGTRIGIAQYF
size: few; J: TRBJ2-6; V: TRBV4-3; D: TRBD2; DNA: TGCGCCAGCAGCCAAGATGCCCCGGGGGGCTCTGGGGCCAACGTCCTGACTTTC; CDR3: CASSQDAPGGSGANVLTF
size: NA; J: TRBJ2-3; V: TRBV7-7; D: TRBD2; DNA: TGTGCTAGCAGCTTACCCCGGACTAGATACACAGATACGCAGTATTTT; CDR3: CASSLPRTRYTDTQYF
size: once; J: TRBJ2-1; V: TRBV5-6; D: NA; DNA: TGTGCCAGCAGCCGTGTTTTTGAGCAGTTCTTC; CDR3: CASSRVFEQFF
size: NA; J: TRBJ2-1; V: TRBV6-6; D: TRBD2; DNA: TGTGCCAGCAGTTCTAAGCGGGAGACGAATGAGCAGTTCTTC; CDR3: CASSSKRETNEQFF
size: NA; J: TRBJ2-1; V: TRBV7-3; D: TRBD2; DNA: TGTGCCAGCAGCTTAGGGACTAGCGGGGCGGGTTACAATGAGCAGTTCTTC; CDR3: CASSLGTSGAGYNEQFF
size: once; J: TRBJ2-2; V: TRBV6-5; D: NA; DNA: TGTGCCAGCAACCGAGGGCTAGCTGGGGGCGGGGAGCTGTTTTTT; CDR3: CASNRGLAGGGELFF
size: medium-sized; J: TRBJ2-7; V: TRBV19; D: NA; DNA: TGTGCCAGTAAAGGCTACAGGTCAGGCGAGCAGTACTTC; CDR3: CASKGYRSGEQYF
size: NA; J: TRBJ2-7; V: TRBV29-1; D: TRBD1; DNA: TGCAGCGTTGAGAACCCGACAGGGGGTATCTACGAGCAGTACTTC; CDR3: CSVENPTGGIYEQYF
size: NA; J: TRBJ2-6; V: TRBV5-1; D: TRBD1; DNA: TGCGCCAGCAGCCAGGACAGGGTAGATGGGGCCAACGTCCTGACTTTC; CDR3: CASSQDRVDGANVLTF
size: few; J: TRBJ2-6; V: TRBV5-7; D: NA; DNA: TGTGCCAGCAGCATCTCGGAAGCCAACGTCCTGACTTTC; CDR3: CASSISEANVLTF
size: NA; J: TRBJ2-2; V: TRBV6-5; D: NA; DNA: TGTGCCAGCAGGCCGGGACATTCGAACACCGGGGAGCTGTTTTTT; CDR3: CASRPGHSNTGELFF
size: NA; J: TRBJ2-5; V: TRBV5-4; D: NA; DNA: TGTGCCAGCAGCTTGGACGGTAGGGGAGAGACCCAGTACTTC; CDR3: CASSLDGRGETQYF
size: NA; J: TRBJ1-6; V: TRBV5-6; D: NA; DNA: TGTGCCAGCAGCTTATGGGGGAATTCACCCCTCCACTTT; CDR3: CASSLWGNSPLHF
size: NA; J: TRBJ2-7; V: TRBV5-1; D: TRBD1; DNA: TGCGCCAGCAGTTCAGGGACAGGGTCCTACGAGCAGTACTTC; CDR3: CASSSGTGSYEQYF
size: NA; J: TRBJ1-1; V: TRBV28; D: TRBD1; DNA: TGTGCCAGCAGAAACCCTAGCCGACAGGGGGACACTGAAGCTTTCTTT; CDR3: CASRNPSRQGDTEAFF
size: NA; J: TRBJ2-3; V: TRBV9; D: TRBD2; DNA: TGTGCCAGCAGCGTTTTTGGTTTTGGGACTAGCGGGGGGAGAGATACGCAGTATTTT; CDR3: CASSVFGFGTSGGRDTQYF
size: NA; J: TRBJ1-5; V: TRBV7-3; D: NA; DNA: TGTGCCACCGCCGGTTCCGGGAAAAATGAGGGGCAGCCCCAGCATTTT; CDR3: CATAGSGKNEGQPQHF
size: NA; J: TRBJ2-1; V: TRBV7-2; D: TRBD1; DNA: TGTGCCAGCAGCTTAAGGGACAGGGCCCACAATGAGCAGTTCTTC; CDR3: CASSLRDRAHNEQFF
size: NA; J: TRBJ2-2; V: TRBV6-6; D: NA; DNA: TGTGCCAGCAGTTACGAACTAGAAGCCGGGGAGCTGTTTTTT; CDR3: CASSYELEAGELFF
size: NA; J: TRBJ2-7; V: TRBV28; D: TRBD1; DNA: TGTGCCAGCAGTTCCCCCCCGACAGGGGATCCCTACGAGCAGTACTTC; CDR3: CASSSPPTGDPYEQYF
size: NA; J: TRBJ2-3; V: TRBV27; D: NA; DNA: TGTGCCAGCAGTCCAGCAGTCACTAGCACAGATACGCAGTATTTT; CDR3: CASSPAVTSTDTQYF
size: NA; J: TRBJ2-3; V: TRBV5-4; D: TRBD1; DNA: TGTGCCAGCCGGACCCAGGGGGCAGGAGATACGCAGTATTTT; CDR3: CASRTQGAGDTQYF
size: NA; J: TRBJ2-5; V: TRBV7-8; D: TRBD2; DNA: TGTGCCAGCAGCTTAGATAAGGCTAGCGGATTCCAAGAGACCCAGTACTTC; CDR3: CASSLDKASGFQETQYF
size: NA; J: TRBJ2-7; V: TRBV19; D: TRBD2; DNA: TGTGCCAGTAGTATAGCCCTGGGACTAGCGGGACGGGAGTACGAGCAGTACTTC; CDR3: CASSIALGLAGREYEQYF
size: NA; J: TRBJ1-5; V: TRBV29-1; D: NA; DNA: TGCAGCGGGAAACCACCGGGACTCAAAAATGCGGCCTATAGCAATCAGCCCCAGCATTTT; CDR3: CSGKPPGLKNAAYSNQPQHF
size: NA; J: TRBJ2-7; V: TRBV21-1; D: NA; DNA: TGTGCCAGCAGCAAGACGACTAGCGGGGGGGCGTATTGCGAGCAGTACTTC; CDR3: CASSKTTSGGAYCEQYF
size: NA; J: TRBJ2-3; V: TRBV5-5; D: NA; DNA: TGTGCCAGCAGCGTTCTAGGGAGCACAGATACGCAGTATTTT; CDR3: CASSVLGSTDTQYF
size: NA; J: TRBJ2-1; V: TRBV6-5; D: TRBD2; DNA: TGTGCCACCAAAGTGGGACTAGCCAATGAGCAGTTCTTC; CDR3: CATKVGLANEQFF
size: NA; J: TRBJ2-7; V: TRBV6-9; D: NA; DNA: TGTGCCAGCAGCCCTCCCCGGCGGTCCTACGAGCAGTACTTC; CDR3: CASSPPRRSYEQYF
size: NA; J: TRBJ1-4; V: TRBV18; D: TRBD1; DNA: TGTGCCAGCTCACCCCGGACAGGGGGCGGTGAAAAACTGTTTTTT; CDR3: CASSPRTGGGEKLFF
size: NA; J: TRBJ1-1; V: TRBV4-1; D: NA; DNA: TGCGCCAGCAGCCACAACAGGGTAGGGAGCACTGAAGCTTTCTTT; CDR3: CASSHNRVGSTEAFF